This T cell receptor beta chain appears in the sequencing data of a study of cytomegalovirus exposure and HLA in healthy donors. Study-level findings and limits: The study flagged some 180 TCR beta chains as cytomegalovirus-associated.

CDR1 is MDHEN and CDR2 is SYDVKM in the germline V gene. Trimming shortened V by 2 bases and J by 3 bases, and 20 bases separated the two germline ends. The CDR3 extends over 17 amino acids. This clone was seen only once. Its target is not known. Primers included in the PCR were 60 Vbeta and 13 Jbeta primers. Libraries were prepared by immunoSEQ multiplex PCR; TCRdb keeps only in-frame clonotypes and omits some of them. This sample yields under 250,000 clones, of which roughly 85% are seen a single time; less than 2.5% belongs to the top ten. The donors, nominally healthy at sampling, likely had unrecorded immune exposures.

The chain uses TRBV28 and TRBJ2-7, with D tentatively TRBD2 (6 bases). This clonotype originated in a woman in her 50s in good health and CMV-seronegative. Sample: PBMCs. CDR3 loop: CASSLATAGRANYEQYF. In DNA, the CDR3 is TGTGCCAGCAGTTTAGCCACTGCGGGAAGGGCAAACTACGAGCAGTACTTC.